This entry is about one T cell receptor beta chain. This sample stems from a study of blood T cell repertoires in COVID-19. Study details: The study drew acute and convalescent COVID-19 samples from the United States, Italy and Spain. T cells, B-cell-depleted T cells, or PBMCs supplied cDNA or gDNA.

Per the study methods: By means of reference gene primer amplification, nucleated cell counts were estimated. Assay used: immunoSEQ multiplex PCR; TCRdb lists only in-frame clones, some missing. The V and J calls and clone size come from that table; D and trimming were worked out from the DNA. The sample comprises around 160,000 clones, around 90% of which are singletons, and approximately 3% rests with the top ten. Trimming removed 1 base at V and 5 bases at J, with 14 bases between. This CDR3 is 15 amino acids long. Germline V gene data show CDR1 as SEHNR and CDR2 as FQNEAQ (reference sequence). This TCR derives from a man in his sixties with acute or convalescent COVID-19. J is TRBJ1-2 and V is TRBV7-9; TRBD1 is a possible D gene (5 bases). The sequencing input was peripheral blood. CDR3 sequence: CASSLGIPAGYGYTF. In nucleotides, the CDR3 is TGTGCCAGCAGCTTAGGCATCCCCGCAGGGTATGGCTACACCTTC.